This T cell receptor (beta chain) was obtained from a study of T cell responses to AZD1222 COVID-19 vaccine. Looking at the study overall: Doses given second, at about 4 or about 12 weeks, were pooled. Overall study results and limits: It was only a handful of AZD1222 recipients who were seropositive at baseline.

Notes on this clone: Its target is unknown.

Sequenced by immunoSEQ multiplex PCR; TCRdb stores in-frame clones only, minus some. The sample includes some 140,000 clones, approximately 91% seen only once; the top ten take 1.5% to 2%. The TCR was taken from an adult in good health. Source: peripheral blood, taken on day 0 of AZD1222 vaccination.

CDR3: CASSYSFGTYEQYF. CDR3 in DNA: TGTGCCAGCAGTTACTCGTTCGGCACCTACGAGCAGTACTTC. V usage is TRBV6-5 and J usage is TRBJ2-7; D unclear. This CDR3 spans 14 amino acids. Germline CDR1 MNHEY, CDR2 SVGAGI. Trimming removed 0 bases at V and 2 bases at J, with 8 bases between.